The 10 T cell receptor beta chains below were found in one sample sequenced in a study of blood T cell repertoires in COVID-19. The repertoire was sequenced with immunoSEQ multiplex PCR; TCRdb's copy has only in-frame clones and lacks some. The sample carries approximately 50,000 clones, around 87% recorded once. The sample consisted of peripheral blood. Receptors originate from a man between 50 and 59 years old with active COVID-19.

The gene calls are TRBV27 and TRBJ2-5; 8 nucleotides line up with TRBD2. The CDR3 contains 14 residues. From germline, CDR1 is MNHEY and CDR2 SMNVEV (reference sequence). V dropped 5 bases and J dropped 5; count of bases not matched to a gene: 7. The CDR3 DNA reads TGTGCCAGCAGTAAAGACGGGGGGGCGGAGACCCAGTACTTC. This codes for CASSKDGGAETQYF.

CDR3 residues: CASSYWKRSTDTQYF. CDR3 nucleotide sequence: TGTGCCAGCAGTTACTGGAAGAGGAGCACAGATACGCAGTATTTT. The chain joins TRBV6-2 or TRBV6-3 to TRBJ2-3; D uncertain. Trimming shortened V by 1 base and J by 0 bases, and 8 bases separated the two germline ends. This CDR3 has 15 amino acids. Germline V gene sequence: CDR1 MNHEY, CDR2 SVGEGT.

The CDR3 loop reads CASSAVSGAYNEQFF. CDR3 coding DNA: TGTGCCAGCAGCGCCGTCAGCGGGGCTTACAATGAGCAGTTCTTC. V gene TRBV9 combines with J gene TRBJ2-1; 7 bases are a match to TRBD2. Per the germline V gene, CDR1 is SGDLS and CDR2 is YYNGEE. The CDR3 extends over 15 amino acids. The J segment lost 4 bases and the V segment lost 3 bases, leaving 7 bases of the junction unmatched. The variable domain in full, completed from reference TRBV9 and TRBJ2-1, reads DSGVTQTPKHLITATGQRVTLRCSPRSGDLSVYWYQQSLDQGLQFLIQYYNGEERAKGNILERFSAQQFPDLHSELNLSSLELGDSALYFCASSAVSGAYNEQFFGPGTRLTVL.

The chain has TRBV3-1 (or the pseudogene TRBV3-2) and TRBJ1-3; the D is unclear. Germline CDR1 LGHDT, CDR2 YNNKEL (reference sequence). CDR3 length equals 13 residues. Deletions cut 3 bases from V and 4 bases from J, with 7 bases between. CDR3: CASSQFLGNTIYF. CDR3 DNA: TGTGCCAGCAGCCAGTTCTTAGGAAACACCATATATTTT.

The rearrangement joins TRBV28 to TRBJ2-3, with TRBD2 matching over 13 bases. CDR3 length: 17 residues. Germline trimming cut 6 bases from V and 4 bases from J; bases unmatched to any gene: 10. Germline CDR1 MDHEN, CDR2 SYDVKM. CDR3 nucleotide sequence: TGTGCCAGCAGAATCGGTGGGACTAGCGGGACCGCAGATACGCAGTATTTT. Its translation is CASRIGGTSGTADTQYF.

The gene calls are TRBV28 and TRBJ2-4; D is ambiguous. CDR3 size: 15 residues. Germline lookup yields CDR1 MDHEN and CDR2 SYDVKM. Trimming pared 6 bases from V and 1 base from J, leaving 13 bases between. The CDR3 loop is CASRFPTGAKNIQYF. The CDR3 DNA is TGTGCCAGCAGATTTCCCACCGGGGCCAAAAACATTCAGTACTTC. Using reference TRBV28 and TRBJ2-4 for the parts outside the CDR3, the full variable domain is DVKVTQSSRYLVKRTGEKVFLECVQDMDHENMFWYRQDPGLGLRLIYFSYDVKMKEKGDIPEGYSVSREKKERFSLILESASTNQTSMYLCASRFPTGAKNIQYFGAGTRLSVL.

The chain recombines TRBV7-2 with TRBJ2-1, with TRBD2 as a possible D gene (5 bases). CDR3 size: 18 residues. In germline, CDR1 is SGHTA, CDR2 FQGNSA. Trimming took off 1 base at V and 0 bases at J, with 16 bases between the two ends. Here the CDR3 reads CASSLERTGKLSYNEQFF. The DNA for the CDR3 is TGTGCCAGCAGCTTAGAAAGAACGGGAAAACTCTCCTACAATGAGCAGTTCTTC.

The chain links TRBV7-2 to TRBJ1-2, with D possibly being TRBD1 (6 bases). The V gene's germline CDR1 is SGHTA and CDR2 FQGNSA. V was clipped by 5 bases and J by 4 bases, with 14 bases between them. The CDR3 has 14 amino acids. The CDR3 is CASSPRGGSYGYTF. CDR3 DNA: TGTGCCAGCAGCCCCAGAGGGGGTAGCTATGGCTACACCTTC. Full variable domain (rest looked up from reference TRBV7-2 and TRBJ1-2): GAGVSQSPSNKVTEKGKDVELRCDPISGHTALYWYRQSLGQGLEFLIYFQGNSAPDKSGLPSDRFSAERTGGSVSTLTIQRTQQEDSAVYLCASSPRGGSYGYTFGSGTRLTVV.

As to this clone: This is likely a read error, given that the CDR3 carries no conserved phenylalanine or tryptophan at its end. No DNA is shown, since the ends of the CDR3 on it are uncertain; the CDR3 is the one TCRdb lists. The chain links TRBV19 to TRBJ1-4; the D call of TRBD1 is as the table states it, not checked on the DNA. The CDR3 has 11 residues if both end residues are counted. Germline CDR1 LNHDA, CDR2 SQIVND (reference sequence). CDR3 residues: CASSISTGGSA.

V is TRBV20-1 and J is TRBJ1-2; 7 bases fit TRBD1. CDR1 is DFQATT and CDR2 is SNEGSKA in the germline V gene (reference sequence). With 3 bases clipped from V and 6 bases from J, the junction kept 4 bases outside the gene matches. This CDR3 has 12 amino acids. The CDR3 region is CSASPRGDGYTF. The CDR3 DNA reads TGCAGTGCTAGTCCCAGGGGGGATGGCTACACCTTC.